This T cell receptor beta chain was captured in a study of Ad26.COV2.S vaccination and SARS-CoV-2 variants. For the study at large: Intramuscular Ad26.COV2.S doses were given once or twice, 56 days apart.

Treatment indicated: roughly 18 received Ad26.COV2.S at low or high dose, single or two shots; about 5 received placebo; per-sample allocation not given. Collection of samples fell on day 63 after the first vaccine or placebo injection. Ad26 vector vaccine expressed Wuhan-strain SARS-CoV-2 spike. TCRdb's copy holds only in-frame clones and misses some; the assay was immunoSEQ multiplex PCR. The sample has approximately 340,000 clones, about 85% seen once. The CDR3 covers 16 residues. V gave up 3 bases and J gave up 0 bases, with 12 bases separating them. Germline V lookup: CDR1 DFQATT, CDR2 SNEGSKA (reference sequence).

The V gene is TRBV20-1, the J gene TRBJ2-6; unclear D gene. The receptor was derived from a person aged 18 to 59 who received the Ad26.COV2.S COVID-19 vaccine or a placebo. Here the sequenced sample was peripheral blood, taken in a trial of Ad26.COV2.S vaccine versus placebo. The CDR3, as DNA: TGCAGTGCTAGTCCCCGGCTCATCTCTGGGGCCAACGTCCTGACTTTC. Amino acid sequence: CSASPRLISGANVLTF.